These 21 T cell receptor beta chains were all obtained from the same sample, sequenced in a study of T cell changes during pregnancy in multiple sclerosis. Profiled with immunoSEQ multiplex PCR; TCRdb holds only in-frame clones, not every one. The sample records tens of thousands of clones, 90% being singletons. The sample here was peripheral blood, taken in the first trimester of pregnancy. The receptors come from a female donor in good health, enrolled as a control in a pregnancy study.

The chain carries TRBV25-1 and TRBJ1-1; D is possibly TRBD1 (5 bases). The germline CDR1 and CDR2 sequences are MGHDK and SYGVNS. CDR3 size: 13 residues. V shed 3 bases and J shed 1 base, with 6 bases lying between them. In nucleotides, the CDR3 is TGTGCCAGCAGTGATCAGGGGAACACTGAAGCTTTCTTT. Translation gives CASSDQGNTEAFF.

The chain employs TRBV6-1 and TRBJ1-2; D is uncertain. Germline CDR1 and CDR2: MNHNS and SASEGT. There are 13 residues in the CDR3. The V gene lost 2 bases and the J gene lost 8 bases, with 12 bases spanning the gap. DNA for the CDR3: TGTGCCAGCAGTGAAAACCCGGGAGGCGGCTACACCTTC. This gives the protein CASSENPGGGYTF.

This chain uses TRBV11-2 with TRBJ2-2, with D possibly matching TRBD2 (5 bases). The germline gives CDR1 SGHAT, CDR2 FQNNGV. V lost 5 bases and J 2 bases, leaving 18 bases between the germline ends. The CDR3 is 17 residues long. The CDR3 nucleotides read TGTGCCAGCAGCACCCGTATTGATAGCGAAAACACCGGGGAGCTGTTTTTT. Translated, it gives CASSTRIDSENTGELFF.

Turning to this clone: Mismatch with germline at one junction end may stem from a read error. J is TRBJ2-7 and V is TRBV10-3; 13 bases agree with TRBD2. This CDR3 has 15 amino acids. Germline lookup yields CDR1 ENHRY and CDR2 SYGVKD. CDR3 DNA sequence: TGTGCCATCAGTGAGTCTGCCACTAGCGGGAGGGCCTGGGACTTC. Protein: CAISESATSGRAWDF.

This clone was observed once. This chain uses TRBV27 with TRBJ2-7, with a possible D match to TRBD1 (6 bases). The CDR3 is 15 residues long. The germline V gene has CDR1 MNHEY and CDR2 SMNVEV (reference sequence). Deletions cut 6 bases from V and 0 bases from J, with 15 bases between. The CDR3 DNA sequence: TGTGCCAGCAGCACCGGGACACTAGGCTCCTACGAGCAGTACTTC. Translation: CASSTGTLGSYEQYF.

The V and J genes are TRBV15 and TRBJ2-3; TRBD2 might be the D (6 bases). This CDR3 has 13 residues. Germline loops: CDR1 LNHNV, CDR2 YYDKDF (reference sequence). The V end lost 8 bases, the J end lost 1 base, and 10 bases lay between the germline ends. Written as DNA, the CDR3 is TGTGCCACCGGAGGGCCAGGCACAGATACGCAGTATTTT. Encoded protein: CATGGPGTDTQYF.

The chain recombines TRBV5-1 with TRBJ1-6; D not resolved. V shed 3 bases and J shed 7 bases, with 14 bases lying between them. CDR1 and CDR2 from the germline V gene are SGHRS and YFSETQ. CDR3 length equals 15 residues. CDR3 nucleotides: TGCGCCAGCAGCTCCCGGAATCAAGCGAATTCACCCCTCCACTTT. It specifies CASSSRNQANSPLHF.

The chain joins TRBV5-1 to TRBJ2-3, with TRBD2 matching 13 bases. In germline, CDR1 is SGHRS, CDR2 YFSETQ. The CDR3 is made up of 18 amino acids. V gave up 2 bases and J gave up 4 bases; unmatched junction bases: 10. CDR3 sequence reads: CASSLTHGTSGASDTQYF. In DNA form, the CDR3 reads TGCGCCAGCAGCTTAACCCACGGGACTAGCGGGGCCTCAGATACGCAGTATTTT. Looking up the rest from reference TRBV5-1 and TRBJ2-3 gives the full variable domain: KAGVTQTPRYLIKTRGQQVTLSCSPISGHRSVSWYQQTPGQGLQFLFEYFSETQRNKGNFPGRFSGRQFSNSRSEMNVSTLELGDSALYLCASSLTHGTSGASDTQYFGPGTRLTVL.

J is TRBJ2-3 and V is TRBV5-1; no clear D gene. CDR1 and CDR2 (germline): SGHRS, YFSETQ. V lost 4 bases to trimming and J lost 2 bases, with 14 bases between them. The CDR3 is made up of 15 amino acids. The DNA of the CDR3 is TGCGCCAGCAGCCCATACGCAGGCTTCACAGATACGCAGTATTTT. Translated, it gives CASSPYAGFTDTQYF.

V gene TRBV7-9 combines with J gene TRBJ1-1; D ambiguous. Between the trimmed V and J ends, which lost 2 bases and 2 bases, there was a span of 12 bases. This CDR3 is 15 amino acids long. Germline V gives CDR1 SEHNR, CDR2 FQNEAQ (reference sequence). The CDR3 spells CASSLLQSTNTEAFF. DNA of the CDR3: TGTGCCAGCAGCTTATTGCAGTCGACTAACACTGAAGCTTTCTTT.

The chain combines TRBV2 with TRBJ1-1; a weak D match, TRBD1 (6 bases). Germline CDR1 is SNHLY and CDR2 is FYNNEI. The CDR3 is 14 amino acids. V was trimmed by 5 bases and J by 5 bases, leaving 15 bases between them. CDR3 coding DNA: TGTGCCAGCAGTCCACGGGGGGCGACGACTGAAGCTTTCTTT. Translating it yields CASSPRGATTEAFF.

Here the CDR3 reads CASSYGLQLQQYEQYF. For the CDR3, the DNA is TGCGCCAGCAGCTACGGACTCCAGCTACAACAATACGAGCAGTACTTC. The rearrangement links TRBV5-1 to TRBJ2-7; perhaps TRBD2 as D (5 bases). Trimming cost V 3 bases and J 4 bases, with 20 bases left between them. The CDR3 has 16 residues. Germline V gene sequence: CDR1 SGHRS, CDR2 YFSETQ.

The chain combines TRBV5-1 with TRBJ2-7; 11 bases agree with TRBD2. V lost 4 bases to trimming and J lost 2 bases; unmatched junction nucleotides: 5. Germline V gene lookup returns CDR1 SGHRS and CDR2 YFSETQ. This CDR3 has 15 amino acids. Here the CDR3 reads CASSRTSGGTYEQYF. The DNA for the CDR3 is TGCGCCAGCAGCAGAACTAGCGGGGGTACCTACGAGCAGTACTTC.

The chain employs TRBV7-9 and TRBJ2-1; 14 bases line up with TRBD2. The V gene's germline CDR1 is SEHNR and CDR2 FQNEAQ (reference sequence). The CDR3 runs to 15 residues. The V gene end was trimmed by 11 bases and the J gene end by 7 bases; junction bases not matched to a gene: 10. The DNA for the CDR3 is TGTGCCCTTCGCGGACTAGCGGGAGGTAATAATGAGCAGTTCTTC. Protein sequence: CALRGLAGGNNEQFF.

The chain joins TRBV13 to TRBJ2-3; D not certain. The V and J ends lost 5 bases and 0 bases respectively, with 9 bases between them. The CDR3 consists of 14 residues. Germline V lookup: CDR1 PRHDT, CDR2 FYEKMQ (reference sequence). In DNA, the CDR3 is TGTGCCAGCAGCCATTTTACTAGCACAGATACGCAGTATTTT. It translates to CASSHFTSTDTQYF.

This clone was found once. The gene calls are TRBV5-1 and TRBJ2-3; 9 positions match TRBD2. From germline, CDR1 is SGHRS and CDR2 YFSETQ. V was clipped by 5 bases and J by 4 bases; unmatched bases: 2. The CDR3 loop spans 13 amino acids. CDR3 DNA sequence: TGCGCCAGCAGGCGGGGGGGCGCAGATACGCAGTATTTT. It encodes CASRRGGADTQYF.

This chain joins TRBV18 and TRBJ2-3, with unresolved D. This CDR3 has 12 residues. Germline V CDR1 and CDR2: KGHSH, LQKENI. The V and J ends lost 5 bases and 2 bases respectively, with 5 bases between them. The CDR3 protein is CASSTDTDTQYF. Here the CDR3 DNA reads TGTGCCAGCTCAACTGACACAGATACGCAGTATTTT.

This clone appeared once. The chain uses TRBV2 and TRBJ2-2; TRBD1 is a possible D gene (6 bases). Germline-derived CDR1 and CDR2 are SNHLY and FYNNEI. Trimming stripped 0 bases from V and 1 base from J, with 9 bases between. The CDR3 extends over 16 amino acids. The CDR3 reads CASSEARGMNTGELFF. CDR3 bases: TGTGCCAGCAGTGAAGCGAGGGGGATGAACACCGGGGAGCTGTTTTTT.

This clone was seen a few times. The V gene is TRBV10-2, the J gene TRBJ1-1, with D perhaps matching TRBD1 (6 bases). Germline CDR1 WSHSY, CDR2 SAAADI. The V end lost 10 bases, the J end lost 0 bases, and 12 bases lay between the germline ends. The CDR3 has 13 residues. The CDR3 spells CATSDRMNTEAFF. As DNA, the CDR3 is TGCGCCACCTCGGACAGAATGAACACTGAAGCTTTCTTT.

The chain carries TRBV19 and TRBJ2-7, with TRBD1 identical over 8 bases. CDR3 length: 14 amino acids. The germline V gene has CDR1 LNHDA and CDR2 SQIVND (reference sequence). V trimming: 5 bases; J trimming: 1 base; junction bases outside the gene matches: 4. CDR3 residues: CASSFGTGSYEQYF. The DNA for the CDR3 is TGTGCCAGTAGTTTCGGGACAGGATCCTACGAGCAGTACTTC.

The chain is built from TRBV6-1 and TRBJ2-7, with 10 bases fitting TRBD1. This CDR3 has 15 residues. V lost 1 base to trimming and J lost 7 bases; unmatched junction nucleotides: 7. The germline V gene encodes CDR1 MNHNS and CDR2 SASEGT. CDR3 in amino acids: CASSEGGQGGREQYF. The DNA for the CDR3 is TGTGCCAGCAGTGAAGGCGGACAGGGGGGACGGGAGCAGTACTTC.